Listed below are T cell receptor beta chains from one sample, sequenced in a study of blood T cells in healthy people across ages. TCRdb reprocessed the 5' RACE reads with MiXCR, giving one entry per CDR3 protein. The table has around 1,000,000 distinct CDR3 sequences, roughly a quarter seen once. In addition, the sample was reused for a study of T cells of mothers and their children.

The specimen was blood. The receptors were gathered from a girl aged 2 to 10 in good health. Each CDR3 is given with its conserved first and last residue. The D gene is left open where the match is weak. Not all rows give a size; the values are once, few, many and, for expanded clones, a class.

>TRBJ2-5|-|-|TRBV29-1
TGCAGCGTTGAGGGCGGGCTCCAAGAGACCCAGTACTTC
CSVEGGLQETQYF
>TRBJ2-1|TRBD1|few|TRBV29-1
TGCAGCGCGGACAGGGGGACCGGAGGGGAGCAGTTCTTC
CSADRGTGGEQFF
>TRBJ2-1|-|few|TRBV5-1
TGCGCCAGCAGCCTGGACGTTGACGAGCGAAATGAGCAGTTCTTC
CASSLDVDERNEQFF
>TRBJ2-7|TRBD2|few|TRBV10-3
TGTGCCATCAGTGAGGGGAGCGGGAGAAAGACCTACGAGCAGTACTTC
CAISEGSGRKTYEQYF
>TRBJ1-4|-|-|TRBV7-2
TGTGCCAGCAGCGCAGGTCTGGCCAAGGGGGAAAAACTGTTTTTT
CASSAGLAKGEKLFF
>TRBJ2-4|TRBD1|-|TRBV7-8
TGTGCCAGCAGTTTTTCAGGGGGAGTGAAGAAAAACATTCAGTACTTC
CASSFSGGVKKNIQYF
>TRBJ1-5|-|few|TRBV6-5
TGTGCCAGCACTCAAGGGGTGAATCAGCCCCAGCATTTT
CASTQGVNQPQHF
>TRBJ1-4|-|-|TRBV2
TGTGCCAGCACCCGGGACGTAGATGAAAAACTGTTTTTT
CASTRDVDEKLFF
>TRBJ2-1|-|-|TRBV27
TGTGCCAGCAGTTTATCTCAGGGCGAGGTCCCCAATGAGCAGTTCTTC
CASSLSQGEVPNEQFF
>TRBJ2-7|TRBD1|few|TRBV6-6
TGTGCCAGCTGCCGGGACAGCTACGAGCAGTACTTC
CASCRDSYEQYF
>TRBJ1-6|TRBD1|-|TRBV12-3/TRBV12-4
TGTGCCAGCATTCCGGGACAGGGGTATAATTCACCCCTCCACTTT
CASIPGQGYNSPLHF
>TRBJ2-3|-|-|TRBV11-2
TGTGCCAGCAGCAGAGATGGGCCCTCCACAGATACGCAGTATTTT
CASSRDGPSTDTQYF
>TRBJ1-4|TRBD1|-|TRBV29-1
TGCAGCGTTGGTGGAACAGGGGGAACTGAAAAACTGTTTTTT
CSVGGTGGTEKLFF
>TRBJ1-4|-|-|TRBV6-6
TGTGCCACCGGGGGGCCTCATGCAACTAATGAAAAACTGTTTTTT
CATGGPHATNEKLFF
>TRBJ1-2|-|few|TRBV6-1
TGTGCCAGCAGTTGGACTGCCGCGCACTATGGCTACACCTTC
CASSWTAAHYGYTF
>TRBJ1-2|TRBD1|many|TRBV5-1
TGTGCCAGCAGCTTAGGACAGGGTGATGGCTACACCTTC
CASSLGQGDGYTF
>TRBJ2-7|TRBD1|-|TRBV7-9
TGTGCCAGCCGAACCGGGACAGACTTCTACGAGCAGTACTTC
CASRTGTDFYEQYF
>TRBJ1-2|TRBD1|-|TRBV11-2
TGTGCCAGCAGCTTAGACAGGACAGGATTCCATGGCTACACCTTC
CASSLDRTGFHGYTF
>TRBJ2-1|-|few|TRBV5-1
TGCGCCAGCAGTAATCAGGGGTACAATGAGCAGTTCTTC
CASSNQGYNEQFF
>TRBJ2-5|TRBD2|few|TRBV7-4
TGTGCCAGCAGCTCATCCTGGACTAGAGCCAAGACGACCCAGTACTTC
CASSSSWTRAKTTQYF
>TRBJ2-7|-|few|TRBV12-5
TGTGCTAGTCTGCAGTTATACGAGCAGTACTTC
CASLQLYEQYF
>TRBJ2-5|TRBD2|-|TRBV7-2
TGTGCCAGCAGCCCGATAGGACTAGTCGGGGAGACCCAGTACTTC
CASSPIGLVGETQYF
>TRBJ1-4|TRBD1|-|TRBV9
TGTGCCAGCAGCGTAGCTTCAGGGGGCGGTGAAAAACTGTTTTTT
CASSVASGGGEKLFF